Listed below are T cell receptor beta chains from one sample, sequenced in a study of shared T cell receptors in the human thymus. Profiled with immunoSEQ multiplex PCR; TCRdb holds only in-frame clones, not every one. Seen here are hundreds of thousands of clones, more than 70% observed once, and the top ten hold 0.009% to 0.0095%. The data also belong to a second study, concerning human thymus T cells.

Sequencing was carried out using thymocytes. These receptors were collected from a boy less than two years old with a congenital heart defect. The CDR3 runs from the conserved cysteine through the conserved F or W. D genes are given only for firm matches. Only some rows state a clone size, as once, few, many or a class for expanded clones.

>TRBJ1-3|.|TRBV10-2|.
CASSGQEISGNTIYF
TGCGCCAGCAGTGGACAAGAGATATCTGGAAACACCATATATTTT
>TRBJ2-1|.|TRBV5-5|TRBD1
CASSYRDRDVNEQFF
TGTGCCAGCAGCTACCGGGACAGGGATGTCAATGAGCAGTTCTTC
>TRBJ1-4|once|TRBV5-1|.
CASSLWAGLGANEKLFF
TGCGCCAGCAGCTTGTGGGCAGGACTCGGCGCTAATGAAAAACTGTTTTTT
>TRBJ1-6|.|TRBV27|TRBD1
CASSLWTGPNSPLHF
TGTGCCAGCAGTTTATGGACAGGGCCAAATTCACCCCTCCACTTT
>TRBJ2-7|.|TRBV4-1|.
CASSQEPWRHSYEQYF
TGCGCCAGCAGCCAAGAACCCTGGCGACACTCCTACGAGCAGTACTTC
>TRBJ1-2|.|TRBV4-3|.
CASSPFTGQPYGYTF
TGCGCCAGCAGCCCTTTCACCGGACAGCCCTATGGCTACACCTTC
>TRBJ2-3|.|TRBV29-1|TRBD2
CSVEGDPINIGLAGDTQYF
TGCAGCGTTGAGGGAGATCCGATTAATATAGGACTAGCGGGAGATACGCAGTATTTT
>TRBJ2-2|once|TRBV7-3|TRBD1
CASSLTGALNTGELFF
TGTGCCAGCAGCTTGACAGGGGCCCTGAACACCGGGGAGCTGTTTTTT
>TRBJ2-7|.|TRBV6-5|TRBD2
CASSYFRTSGTYEQYF
TGTGCCAGCAGTTACTTCCGGACTAGCGGGACCTACGAGCAGTACTTC
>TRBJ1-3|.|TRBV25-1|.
CASSGTDRPNSGNTIYF
TGTGCCAGCAGTGGCACCGACAGACCCAACTCTGGAAACACCATATATTTT
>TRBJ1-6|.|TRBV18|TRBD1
CASSPPGLEVGQGNSPLHF
TGTGCCAGCTCACCACCGGGACTCGAGGTGGGACAGGGGAATTCACCCCTCCACTTT
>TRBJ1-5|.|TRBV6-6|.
CASSHREYSNQPQHF
TGTGCCAGCAGCCACCGGGAATATAGCAATCAGCCCCAGCATTTT
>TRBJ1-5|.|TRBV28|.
CASSLEGSSGNQPQHF
TGTGCCAGCAGTTTAGAAGGGAGTTCCGGCAATCAGCCCCAGCATTTT
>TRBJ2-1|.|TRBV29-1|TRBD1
CSVAEGQGSQEQFF
TGCAGCGTTGCAGAGGGACAGGGATCGCAGGAGCAGTTCTTC
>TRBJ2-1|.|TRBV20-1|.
CSAREKTGQFF
TGCAGTGCTAGAGAAAAAACGGGGCAGTTCTTC
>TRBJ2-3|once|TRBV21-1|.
CASSKLNDDDDTQYF
TGTGCCAGCAGCAAACTAAACGATGATGATGATACGCAGTATTTT
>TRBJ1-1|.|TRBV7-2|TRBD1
CASSPGQGIKHTEAFF
TGTGCCAGCAGCCCCGGACAGGGAATTAAGCACACTGAAGCTTTCTTT
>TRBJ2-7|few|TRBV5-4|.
CASSLPVFF
TGTGCCAGCAGCCTCCCGGTTTTCTTC
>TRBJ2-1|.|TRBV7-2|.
CASSLVAESSYNEQFF
TGTGCCAGCAGCTTAGTAGCGGAAAGCTCCTACAATGAGCAGTTCTTC
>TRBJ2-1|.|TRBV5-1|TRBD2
CASSLSLAGGSYNEQFF
TGCGCCAGCAGCTTGAGTTTAGCGGGGGGATCGTACAATGAGCAGTTCTTC
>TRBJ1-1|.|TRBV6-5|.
CASSLRGNEAFF
TGTGCCAGCAGTCTCAGGGGTAATGAAGCTTTCTTT
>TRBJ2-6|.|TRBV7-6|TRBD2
CASSLVRGGSGANVLTF
TGTGCCAGCAGCTTAGTGCGGGGGGGCTCTGGGGCCAACGTCCTGACTTTC
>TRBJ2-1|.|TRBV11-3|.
CASSWSGPEVYNEQFF
TGTGCCAGCAGCTGGTCGGGTCCCGAGGTCTACAATGAGCAGTTCTTC
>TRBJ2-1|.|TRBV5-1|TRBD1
CASSFGPGTDAYNEQFF
TGCGCCAGCAGCTTCGGACCCGGGACAGATGCCTACAATGAGCAGTTCTTC
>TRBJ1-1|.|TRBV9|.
CASSVGGGRDTEAFF
TGTGCCAGCAGCGTAGGGGGGGGCCGAGACACTGAAGCTTTCTTT
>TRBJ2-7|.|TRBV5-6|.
CASSLGMGETGPYTYEQYF
TGTGCCAGCAGCTTGGGAATGGGAGAGACAGGTCCATATACCTACGAGCAGTACTTC
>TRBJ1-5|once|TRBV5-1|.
CASSCTGGQPQHF
TGCGCCAGCAGTTGCACGGGGGGCCAGCCCCAGCATTTT
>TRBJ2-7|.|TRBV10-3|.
CAISGREGQGPHEQYF
TGTGCCATCAGTGGGCGGGAGGGACAGGGGCCCCACGAGCAGTACTTC
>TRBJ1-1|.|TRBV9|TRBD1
CASSVVRQGDAMNTEAFF
TGTGCCAGCAGCGTAGTACGGCAGGGGGACGCTATGAACACTGAAGCTTTCTTT
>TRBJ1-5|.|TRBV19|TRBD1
CASSFGQESNQPQHF
TGTGCCAGTAGCTTCGGACAGGAAAGCAATCAGCCCCAGCATTTT
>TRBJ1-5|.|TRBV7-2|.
CASSRATGLNQPQHF
TGTGCCAGCAGCCGAGCGACAGGCCTCAATCAGCCCCAGCATTTT
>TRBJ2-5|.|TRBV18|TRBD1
CASSQFPGQRQETQYF
TGTGCCAGCTCACAGTTTCCGGGACAGAGACAAGAGACCCAGTACTTC
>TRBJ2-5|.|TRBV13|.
CASSSSGGREQETQYF
TGTGCCAGCAGCTCCTCGGGGGGCAGGGAGCAAGAGACCCAGTACTTC
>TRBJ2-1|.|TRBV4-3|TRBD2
CASSQQLAQVPYNEQFF
TGCGCCAGCAGCCAACAACTAGCGCAAGTGCCCTACAATGAGCAGTTCTTC
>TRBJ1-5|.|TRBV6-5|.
CASSYSGKENQPQHF
TGTGCCAGCAGTTATAGCGGGAAGGAGAATCAGCCCCAGCATTTT
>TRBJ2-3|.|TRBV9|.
CASSARQVTDTQYF
TGTGCCAGCAGCGCCCGACAGGTAACAGATACGCAGTATTTT
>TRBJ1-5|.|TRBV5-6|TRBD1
CASSPRQGRSQPQHF
TGTGCCAGCAGCCCAAGACAGGGGCGTAGTCAGCCCCAGCATTTT
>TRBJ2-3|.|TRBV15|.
CATSRGRQGASGRIMDTDTQYF
TGTGCCACCAGCAGAGGCAGACAGGGGGCTAGCGGGAGAATTATGGACACAGATACGCAGTATTTT
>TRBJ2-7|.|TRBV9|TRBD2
CASSAEGTSGSPIYEQYF
TGTGCCAGCAGCGCCGAGGGGACTAGCGGGAGTCCTATCTACGAGCAGTACTTC
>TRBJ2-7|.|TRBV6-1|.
CASSEGGVGEQYF
TGTGCCAGCAGTGAAGGGGGGGTCGGCGAGCAGTACTTC
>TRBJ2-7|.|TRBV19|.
CASSTSGTLVLEQYF
.
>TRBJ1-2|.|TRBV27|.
CASSTPTDTNGYTF
TGTGCCAGCAGTACCCCGACAGATACGAATGGCTACACCTTC
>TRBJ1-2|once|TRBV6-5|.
CASSYDREYGYTF
TGTGCCAGCAGCTACGACCGGGAGTATGGCTACACCTTC
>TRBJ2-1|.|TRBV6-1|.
CASSESHIYNEQFF
TGTGCCAGCAGTGAATCCCACATTTACAATGAGCAGTTCTTC
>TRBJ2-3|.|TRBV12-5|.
CASGPRGLSTDTQYF
TGTGCTAGTGGCCCCCGAGGCCTGAGCACAGATACGCAGTATTTT
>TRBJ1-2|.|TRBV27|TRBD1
CASRGGNYGYTF
TGTGCCAGCAGAGGGGGCAACTATGGCTACACCTTC